The 4 T cell receptor beta chains presented below share a single source sample, sequenced in a study of blood T cell repertoires in COVID-19. Method: immunoSEQ multiplex PCR; TCRdb's copy keeps in-frame clones and lacks some. This sample has approximately 70,000 clones; approximately 88% occur once, and the top ten carry 2.5%. What was sequenced was peripheral blood. The origin of the receptors is a man older than 75 with active or convalescent COVID-19.

This clone was seen only a few times. The chain is built from TRBV30 and TRBJ2-2, with D unclear. Germline V lookup: CDR1 GTSNPN, CDR2 SVGIG (reference sequence). CDR3 length: 12 residues. V lost 2 bases, J lost 7 bases, and 8 bases lay in between. CDR3 sequence: CAWSIVSGELFF. The CDR3 DNA sequence: TGTGCCTGGAGTATTGTGAGCGGGGAGCTGTTTTTT.

The J gene is TRBJ2-7, the V gene TRBV7-2; 11 positions match TRBD1. Germline V gene data show CDR1 as SGHTA and CDR2 as FQGNSA. The V and J ends lost 3 bases and 11 bases, in that order; junction bases with no gene match: 3. The CDR3 extends over 12 amino acids. The CDR3, as DNA: TGTGCCAGCAGCTTCAGGACAGGGGGCAAGTACTTC. Its protein is CASSFRTGGKYF.

The chain employs TRBV5-6 and TRBJ2-7; the D gene is possibly TRBD2 (6 bases). Trimming cost V 0 bases and J 5 bases, with 15 bases left between them. CDR1 and CDR2 from the germline V gene are SGHDT and YYEEEE. This CDR3 has 15 residues. CDR3 protein: CASSLDPGEGNEQYF. Here the CDR3 DNA reads TGTGCCAGCAGCTTGGACCCGGGAGAAGGGAACGAGCAGTACTTC.

In its sample, this clone was seen once. This chain links TRBV19 with TRBJ2-5; D possibly corresponds to TRBD1 (5 bases). Germline V gene lookup returns CDR1 LNHDA and CDR2 SQIVND (reference sequence). The ends were cut back, 7 bases at V and 4 bases at J, with 22 bases in the middle. The length of the CDR3 is 16 residues. As DNA, the CDR3 is TGTGCCAGTACCCTCCCCTACCGCAGGGTCAGAGAGACCCAGTACTTC. It is translated as CASTLPYRRVRETQYF.